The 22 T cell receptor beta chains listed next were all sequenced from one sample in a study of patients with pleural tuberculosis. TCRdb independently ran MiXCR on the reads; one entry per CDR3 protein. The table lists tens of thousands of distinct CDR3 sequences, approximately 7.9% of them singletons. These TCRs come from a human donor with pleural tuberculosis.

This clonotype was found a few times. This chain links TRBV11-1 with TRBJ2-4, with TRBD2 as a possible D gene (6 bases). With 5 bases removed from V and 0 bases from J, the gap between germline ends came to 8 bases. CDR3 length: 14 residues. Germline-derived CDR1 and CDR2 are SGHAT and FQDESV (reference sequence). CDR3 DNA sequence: TGTGCCAGCAGCCCTAGCGAAGCCAAAAACATTCAGTACTTC. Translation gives CASSPSEAKNIQYF.

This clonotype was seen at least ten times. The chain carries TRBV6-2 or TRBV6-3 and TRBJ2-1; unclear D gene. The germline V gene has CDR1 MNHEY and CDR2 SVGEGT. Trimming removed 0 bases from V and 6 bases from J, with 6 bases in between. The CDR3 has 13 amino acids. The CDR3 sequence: CASSYSRLNEQFF. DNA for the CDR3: TGTGCCAGCAGTTACTCCCGACTCAATGAGCAGTTCTTC.

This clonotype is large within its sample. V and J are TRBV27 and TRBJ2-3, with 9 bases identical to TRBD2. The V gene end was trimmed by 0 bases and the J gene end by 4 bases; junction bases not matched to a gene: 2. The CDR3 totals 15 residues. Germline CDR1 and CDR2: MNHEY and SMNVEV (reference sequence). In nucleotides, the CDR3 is TGTGCCAGCAGTTTATCGGTAGCGGGAGCAGATACGCAGTATTTT. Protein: CASSLSVAGADTQYF.

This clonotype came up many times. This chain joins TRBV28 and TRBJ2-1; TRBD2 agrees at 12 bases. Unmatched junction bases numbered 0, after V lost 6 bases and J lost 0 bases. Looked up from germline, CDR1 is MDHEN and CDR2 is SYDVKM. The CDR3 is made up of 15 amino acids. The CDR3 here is CASRTSGSSYNEQFF. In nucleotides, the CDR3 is TGTGCCAGCAGGACTAGCGGGAGCTCCTACAATGAGCAGTTCTTC.

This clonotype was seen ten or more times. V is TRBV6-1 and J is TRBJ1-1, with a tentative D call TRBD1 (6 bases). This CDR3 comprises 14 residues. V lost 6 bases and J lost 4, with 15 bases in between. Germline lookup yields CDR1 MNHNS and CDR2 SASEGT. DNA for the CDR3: TGTGCCAGCAGCCCAGGGGTGTGGGGCACTGAAGCTTTCTTT. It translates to CASSPGVWGTEAFF.

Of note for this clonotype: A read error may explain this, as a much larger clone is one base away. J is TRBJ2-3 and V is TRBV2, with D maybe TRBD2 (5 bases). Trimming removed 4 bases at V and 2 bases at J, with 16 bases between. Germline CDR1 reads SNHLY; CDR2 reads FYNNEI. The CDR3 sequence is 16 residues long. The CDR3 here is CASSGASKPHTDTQYF. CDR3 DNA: TGTGCCAGCAGTGGGGCTAGCAAGCCCCACACAGATACGCAGTATTTT.

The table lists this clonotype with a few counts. CDR3 nucleotides: TGTGCCATCAGTGTAGTTGGGAGCGATGAGCAGTTCTTC. Encoded protein: CAISVVGSDEQFF. The chain joins TRBV10-3 to TRBJ2-1; a possible D gene is TRBD2 (5 bases). V was trimmed by 4 bases and J by 8 bases, leaving 12 bases between them. The length of the CDR3 is 13 residues. Germline V gives CDR1 ENHRY, CDR2 SYGVKD.

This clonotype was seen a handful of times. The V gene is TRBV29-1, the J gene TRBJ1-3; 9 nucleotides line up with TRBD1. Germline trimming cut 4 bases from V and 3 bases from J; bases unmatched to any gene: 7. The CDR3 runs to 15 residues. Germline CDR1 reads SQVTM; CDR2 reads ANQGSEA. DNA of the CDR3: TGCAGCGTTGTGGGACAGGGTATGGGTGGAAACACCATATATTTT. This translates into CSVVGQGMGGNTIYF.

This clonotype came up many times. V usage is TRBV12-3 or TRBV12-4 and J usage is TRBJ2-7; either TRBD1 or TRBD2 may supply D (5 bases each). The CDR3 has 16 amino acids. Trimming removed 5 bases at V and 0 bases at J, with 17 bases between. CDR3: CASSLPGAGSSYEQYV. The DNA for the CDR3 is TGTGCCAGCAGTCTCCCTGGGGCAGGGAGCTCCTACGAGCAGTACGTC.

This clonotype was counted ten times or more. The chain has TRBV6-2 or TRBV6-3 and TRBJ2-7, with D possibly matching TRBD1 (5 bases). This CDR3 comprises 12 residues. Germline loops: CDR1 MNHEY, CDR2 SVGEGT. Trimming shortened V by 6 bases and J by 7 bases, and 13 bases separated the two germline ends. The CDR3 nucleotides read TGTGCCAGCAGCAAACAGGCGCCGGAGCAGTACTTC. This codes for CASSKQAPEQYF.

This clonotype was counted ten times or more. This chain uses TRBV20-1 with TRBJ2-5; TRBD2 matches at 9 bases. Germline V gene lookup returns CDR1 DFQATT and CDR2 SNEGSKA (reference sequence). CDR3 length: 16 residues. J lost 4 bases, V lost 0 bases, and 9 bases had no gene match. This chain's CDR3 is CSAREEPLAGTETQYF. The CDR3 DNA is TGCAGTGCTAGAGAGGAACCCCTAGCGGGAACAGAGACCCAGTACTTC.

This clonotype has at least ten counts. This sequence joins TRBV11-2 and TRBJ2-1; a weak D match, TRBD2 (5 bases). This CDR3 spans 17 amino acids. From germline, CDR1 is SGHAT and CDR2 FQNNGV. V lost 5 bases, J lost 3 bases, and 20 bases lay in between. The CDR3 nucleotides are TGTGCCAGCAGCAGAGATGACTATCGACACAACTACAATGAGCAGTTCTTC. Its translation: CASSRDDYRHNYNEQFF. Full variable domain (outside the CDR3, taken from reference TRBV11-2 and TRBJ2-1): EAGVAQSPRYKIIEKRQSVAFWCNPISGHATLYWYQQILGQGPKLLIQFQNNGVVDDSQLPKDRFSAERLKGVDSTLKIQPAKLEDSAVYLCASSRDDYRHNYNEQFFGPGTRLTVL.

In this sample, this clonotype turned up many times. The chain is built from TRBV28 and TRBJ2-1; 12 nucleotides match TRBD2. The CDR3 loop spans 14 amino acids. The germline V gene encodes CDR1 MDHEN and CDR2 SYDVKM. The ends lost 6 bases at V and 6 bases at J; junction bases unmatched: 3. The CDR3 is CASRTLAGGNEQFF. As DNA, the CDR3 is TGTGCCAGCAGGACACTAGCGGGAGGCAATGAGCAGTTCTTC.

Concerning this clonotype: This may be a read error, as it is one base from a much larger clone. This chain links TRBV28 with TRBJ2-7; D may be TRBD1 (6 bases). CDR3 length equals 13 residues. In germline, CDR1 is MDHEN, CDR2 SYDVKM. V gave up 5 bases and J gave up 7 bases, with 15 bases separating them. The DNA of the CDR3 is TGTGCCAGCAGTCTTCAGGGGATTGTGGAGCAGTACGTC. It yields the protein CASSLQGIVEQYV.

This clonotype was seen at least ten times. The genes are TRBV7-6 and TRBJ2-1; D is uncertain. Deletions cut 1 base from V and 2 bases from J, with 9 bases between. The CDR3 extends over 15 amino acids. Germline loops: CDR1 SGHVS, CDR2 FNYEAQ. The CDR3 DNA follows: TGTGCCAGCAGCTTAGATTCTGGGGCCTACAATGAGCAGTTCTTC. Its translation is CASSLDSGAYNEQFF.

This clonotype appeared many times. The CDR3 DNA reads as TGTGCCAGCAGTTACTGGGTAGCCGGGGAGCTGTTTTTT. It specifies CASSYWVAGELFF. The V gene is TRBV6-2 or TRBV6-3, the J gene TRBJ2-2; D uncertain. The CDR3 has 13 residues. CDR1 is MNHEY and CDR2 is SVGEGT in the germline V gene. V dropped 1 base and J dropped 6 bases, with 6 bases sitting between them.

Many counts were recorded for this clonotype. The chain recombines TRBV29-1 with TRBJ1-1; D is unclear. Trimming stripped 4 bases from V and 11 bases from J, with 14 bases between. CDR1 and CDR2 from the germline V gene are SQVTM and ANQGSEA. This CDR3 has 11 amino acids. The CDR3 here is CSVVGEGRAFF. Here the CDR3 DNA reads TGCAGCGTTGTGGGAGAGGGCAGGGCTTTCTTT.

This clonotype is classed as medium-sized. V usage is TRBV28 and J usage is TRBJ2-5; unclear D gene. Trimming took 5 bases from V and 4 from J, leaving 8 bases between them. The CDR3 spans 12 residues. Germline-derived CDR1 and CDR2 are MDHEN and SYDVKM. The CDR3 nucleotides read TGTGCCAGCAGTATTTTCGTAGAGACCCAGTACTTC. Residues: CASSIFVETQYF.

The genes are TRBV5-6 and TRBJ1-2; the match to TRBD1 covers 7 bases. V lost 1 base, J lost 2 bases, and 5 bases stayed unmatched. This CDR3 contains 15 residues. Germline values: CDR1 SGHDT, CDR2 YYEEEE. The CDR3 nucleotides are TGTGCCAGCAGCTTGCCTGACAGGGCAAACTATGGCTACACCTTC. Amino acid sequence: CASSLPDRANYGYTF.

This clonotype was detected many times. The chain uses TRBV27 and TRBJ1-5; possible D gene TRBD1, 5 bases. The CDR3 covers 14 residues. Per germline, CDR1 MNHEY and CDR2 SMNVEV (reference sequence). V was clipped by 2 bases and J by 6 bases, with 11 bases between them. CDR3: CASSLGGSGQPQHF. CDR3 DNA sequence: TGTGCCAGCAGTTTAGGGGGTAGCGGTCAGCCCCAGCATTTT.

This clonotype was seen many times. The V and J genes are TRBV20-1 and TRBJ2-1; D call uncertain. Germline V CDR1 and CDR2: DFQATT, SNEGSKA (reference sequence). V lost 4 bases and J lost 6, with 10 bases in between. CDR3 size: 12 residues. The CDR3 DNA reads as TGCAGTGCTAACTCCGATTTCAATGAGCAGTTCTTC. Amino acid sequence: CSANSDFNEQFF.

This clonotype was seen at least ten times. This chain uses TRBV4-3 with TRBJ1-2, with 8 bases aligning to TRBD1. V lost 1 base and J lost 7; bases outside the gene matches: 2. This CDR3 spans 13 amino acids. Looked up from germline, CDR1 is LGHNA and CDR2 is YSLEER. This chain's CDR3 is CASSQGQGTGYTF. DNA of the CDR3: TGCGCCAGCAGCCAAGGACAGGGGACTGGCTACACCTTC.